A single sample is the source of the 31 T cell receptor beta chains below, sequenced in a study of CD8 T cells in Susac syndrome. Reverse transcription of about 0.5 to 1 ug RNA used random hexamers. TCRdb re-analysed the immunoSEQ multiplex PCR reads in MiXCR, keeping a single row per CDR3 protein. The table shows 150,000 to 200,000 distinct CDR3 sequences, with around 95% occurring only once. Sequenced material: CD4+ T cells from PBMCs. Receptor source: a human donor in good health.

The chain is built from TRBV20-1 and TRBJ1-4; the match to TRBD1 covers 9 bases. V shed 6 bases and J 5 bases; nucleotides not matched to a gene: 10. This CDR3 region has 15 residues. CDR1 and CDR2 from the germline V gene are DFQATT and SNEGSKA (reference sequence). The CDR3 region has the DNA TGCAGTGCGGATCGACAGGGGGGTGTCAATGAAAAACTGTTTTTT. Protein product: CSADRQGGVNEKLFF.

This chain connects TRBV20-1 to TRBJ2-7; 9 bases match TRBD1. This CDR3 has 14 residues. V gave up 6 bases and J gave up 3 bases; unmatched junction bases: 9. Per germline, CDR1 DFQATT and CDR2 SNEGSKA (reference sequence). CDR3: CSATSRDRDYEQYF. CDR3 DNA: TGCAGTGCCACATCCCGGGACAGGGACTACGAGCAGTACTTC.

This clonotype was observed a single time. The genes are TRBV11-1 and TRBJ2-3; 12 nucleotides agree with TRBD2. The CDR3 totals 17 residues. Looked up from germline, CDR1 is SGHAT and CDR2 is FQDESV (reference sequence). V shed 4 bases and J 7 bases; nucleotides not matched to a gene: 12. CDR3 region: CASSSETSGGSLNTQYF. DNA for the CDR3: TGTGCCAGCAGCTCGGAGACTAGCGGGGGAAGTTTAAATACGCAGTATTTT.

The chain couples TRBV24-1 to TRBJ2-5, with D tentatively TRBD1 or TRBD2 (7 bases each). Germline V gene data show CDR1 as KGHDR and CDR2 as SFDVKD. The ends were cut back, 4 bases at V and 5 bases at J, with 16 bases in the middle. CDR3 length: 15 residues. CDR3 sequence: CATSDPGTAGETQYF. CDR3 DNA: TGTGCCACCAGTGACCCCGGGACAGCGGGGGAGACCCAGTACTTC.

The V call is TRBV4-3, the J call TRBJ1-2; D remains ambiguous. The CDR3 is 15 amino acids. Trimming took 3 bases from V and 2 from J, leaving 13 bases between them. Germline V CDR1 and CDR2: LGHNA, YSLEER. The CDR3 loop reads CASSQERGLNYGYTF. The CDR3 DNA sequence: TGCGCCAGCAGCCAGGAGCGGGGTTTGAACTATGGCTACACCTTC.

CDR3 nucleotides: TGCGCCAGCAGCCAAGAAGGGACATCTGGAAACACCATATATTTT. Its protein is CASSQEGTSGNTIYF. The rearrangement uses TRBV4-3 and TRBJ1-3, with D possibly being TRBD1 (6 bases). The CDR3 has 15 residues. Germline V gene data show CDR1 as LGHNA and CDR2 as YSLEER. The V end lost 0 bases, the J end lost 1 base, and 7 bases lay between the germline ends.

The chain links TRBV20-1 to TRBJ2-7; unclear D gene. CDR3 length equals 12 residues. Germline loops: CDR1 DFQATT, CDR2 SNEGSKA (reference sequence). V was shortened by 6 bases and J by 2 bases, with 11 bases between the two germline ends. This chain's CDR3 is CSASGPTYEQYF. The CDR3 region has the DNA TGCAGTGCCAGTGGACCGACCTACGAGCAGTACTTC.

The chain recombines TRBV15 with TRBJ2-7; D may be TRBD1 (6 bases). The V gene lost 0 bases and the J gene lost 1 base, with 7 bases spanning the gap. CDR1 is LNHNV, CDR2 YYDKDF, per germline (reference sequence). The CDR3 consists of 14 residues. This CDR3 reads CATSRDTGSYEQYF. For the CDR3, the DNA is TGTGCCACCAGCAGAGACACAGGGTCCTACGAGCAGTACTTC.

The chain employs TRBV20-1 and TRBJ2-5; either TRBD1 or TRBD2 may fit D (5 bases each). Germline V lookup: CDR1 DFQATT, CDR2 SNEGSKA (reference sequence). The V end lost 0 bases, the J end lost 5 bases, and 19 bases lay between the germline ends. This CDR3 has 16 amino acids. In DNA, the CDR3 is TGCAGTGCTAGAGATGTAGCGTCCAGGGTCGCGGAGACCCAGTACTTC. Amino acid sequence: CSARDVASRVAETQYF.

V and J are TRBV5-4 and TRBJ2-1, with D perhaps matching TRBD1 (6 bases). CDR1 and CDR2 from the germline V gene are SGHNT and YYREEE (reference sequence). Trimming took off 4 bases at V and 0 bases at J, with 11 bases between the two ends. CDR3 length: 15 residues. In DNA, the CDR3 is TGTGCCAGCAGCGATCGGACAGTCTCCTACAATGAGCAGTTCTTC. The encoded protein is CASSDRTVSYNEQFF.

The chain is built from TRBV6-2 or TRBV6-3 and TRBJ2-1, with a weak D call TRBD1 (6 bases). Germline CDR1 is MNHEY and CDR2 is SVGEGT. This CDR3 region has 12 residues. Trimming removed 7 bases from V and 9 bases from J, with 13 bases in between. The chain's CDR3 is CASKRTVTEQFF. CDR3 coding DNA: TGTGCCAGCAAAAGGACAGTTACTGAGCAGTTCTTC.

This sequence joins TRBV29-1 and TRBJ1-2; maybe TRBD1 (5 bases). Germline-derived CDR1 and CDR2 are SQVTM and ANQGSEA. The CDR3 has 14 amino acids. The V gene lost 2 bases and the J gene lost 3 bases, with 13 bases spanning the gap. The CDR3 spells CSVESYGGDYGYTF. CDR3 bases: TGCAGCGTTGAATCTTACGGGGGGGACTATGGCTACACCTTC. The variable domain in full, completed from reference TRBV29-1 and TRBJ1-2, reads SAVISQKPSRDICQRGTSLTIQCQVDSQVTMMFWYRQQPGQSLTLIATANQGSEATYESGFVIDKFPISRPNLTFSTLTVSNMSPEDSSIYLCSVESYGGDYGYTFGSGTRLTVV.

This rearrangement joins TRBV12-3 or TRBV12-4 to TRBJ2-2; possible D gene TRBD2, 6 bases. V was cut by 7 bases and J by 3 bases, with 15 bases left in between. The CDR3 has 15 amino acids. The CDR3 loop reads CASTYWWGDTGELFF. In DNA form, the CDR3 reads TGTGCCAGCACCTATTGGTGGGGGGACACCGGGGAGCTGTTTTTT.

This clonotype has only one observation. The chain recombines TRBV15 with TRBJ1-1; possible D gene TRBD1, 6 bases. The germline CDR1 and CDR2 sequences are LNHNV and YYDKDF (reference sequence). Trimming took off 0 bases at V and 8 bases at J, with 13 bases between the two ends. The CDR3 length is 14 residues. The CDR3, as DNA: TGTGCCACCAGCAGAGATGCCGCAGGGGTAGAAGCTTTCTTT. Its protein is CATSRDAAGVEAFF.

This clonotype has only one observation. V is TRBV7-9 and J is TRBJ2-2; the D gene is possibly TRBD1 (5 bases). V dropped 5 bases and J dropped 5 bases, with 9 bases sitting between them. The CDR3 sequence is 13 residues long. Per germline, CDR1 SEHNR and CDR2 FQNEAQ (reference sequence). The CDR3 sequence: CASSNQGTGELFF. CDR3 bases: TGTGCCAGCAGCAACCAGGGAACCGGGGAGCTGTTTTTT.

This clonotype was seen only once. CDR3 loop: CAWTPNGYGYTF. CDR3 in DNA: TGTGCCTGGACCCCCAATGGCTATGGCTACACCTTC. The chain carries TRBV30 and TRBJ1-2; the D is unclear. The CDR3 has 12 amino acids. Trimming left V 4 bases short and J 4 bases short, with 10 bases between. Germline V lookup: CDR1 GTSNPN, CDR2 SVGIG (reference sequence).

CDR3 sequence (DNA): TGCAGCGCCGACCGTAGAAGCACCTACAATGAGCAGTTCTTC. Translated, it gives CSADRRSTYNEQFF. The chain has TRBV29-1 and TRBJ2-1; unclear D gene. Trimming shortened V by 7 bases and J by 2 bases, and 15 bases separated the two germline ends. The CDR3 is 14 amino acids. In germline, CDR1 is SQVTM, CDR2 ANQGSEA.

The rearrangement links TRBV2 to TRBJ2-1, with 9 bases identical to TRBD1. CDR1 and CDR2 from the germline V gene are SNHLY and FYNNEI. V lost 5 bases, J lost 3 bases, and 8 bases stayed unmatched. There are 16 residues in the CDR3. The CDR3 protein is CASSRPGQGLYNEQFF. The CDR3 region has the DNA TGTGCCAGCAGTAGACCGGGACAGGGTCTCTACAATGAGCAGTTCTTC. The whole variable domain, remainder taken from reference TRBV2 and TRBJ2-1, is EPEVTQTPSHQVTQMGQEVILRCVPISNHLYFYWYRQILGQKVEFLVSFYNNEISEKSEIFDDQFSVERPDGSNFTLKIRSTKLEDSAMYFCASSRPGQGLYNEQFFGPGTRLTVL.

The gene calls are TRBV15 and TRBJ2-5; D is undetermined. The germline V gene encodes CDR1 LNHNV and CDR2 YYDKDF (reference sequence). V lost 0 bases and J 4 bases, leaving 12 bases between the germline ends. The CDR3 is 15 amino acids. In DNA, the CDR3 is TGTGCCACCAGCAGAGAACGGACGGGTCGAGAGACCCAGTACTTC. It is translated as CATSRERTGRETQYF. Supplemented by reference TRBV15 and TRBJ2-5, the full variable domain reads DAMVIQNPRYQVTQFGKPVTLSCSQTLNHNVMYWYQQKSSQAPKLLFHYYDKDFNNEADTPDNFQSRRPNTSFCFLDIRSPGLGDTAMYLCATSRERTGRETQYFGPGTRLLVL.

In the case of this clonotype: The junction departs from germline at one end; a sequencing error may be responsible. The chain employs TRBV27 and TRBJ2-1, with D perhaps matching TRBD1 (6 bases). This CDR3 region has 15 residues. Germline V CDR1 and CDR2: MNHEY, SMNVEV (reference sequence). DNA for the CDR3: TGTGCCAGCAGTTCGCAGGGGCTCTCCTCCAATGAGCAGTTCTTC. This sequence encodes CASSSQGLSSNEQFF.

The chain employs TRBV29-1 and TRBJ1-1; maybe TRBD1 (5 bases). Germline values: CDR1 SQVTM, CDR2 ANQGSEA. The CDR3 runs to 12 residues. V dropped 4 bases and J dropped 4 bases, with 10 bases sitting between them. The CDR3 coding sequence is TGCAGCGTTGCAGGGTGGAGCACTGAAGCTTTCTTT. It yields the protein CSVAGWSTEAFF.

V and J are TRBV4-2 and TRBJ1-2; weak D call: TRBD1 (5 bases). The CDR3 runs 14 residues. Looked up from germline, CDR1 is LGHNA and CDR2 is YNFKEQ. The ends were cut back, 0 bases at V and 9 bases at J, with 14 bases in the middle. CDR3 sequence reads: CASSQDRAGSRYTF. CDR3 bases: TGTGCCAGCAGCCAAGATAGGGCAGGGTCCCGCTACACCTTC.

The rearrangement joins TRBV20-1 to TRBJ1-2; the D is unclear. The CDR3 has 15 amino acids. With 0 bases removed from V and 0 bases from J, the gap between germline ends came to 11 bases. Germline values: CDR1 DFQATT, CDR2 SNEGSKA (reference sequence). DNA of the CDR3: TGCAGTGCTAGAGATCAGAGCAGAGCTAACTATGGCTACACCTTC. Translated: CSARDQSRANYGYTF.

The V call is TRBV5-6, the J call TRBJ1-1, with 10 bases lining up with TRBD1. The CDR3 loop spans 13 amino acids. CDR1 is SGHDT, CDR2 YYEEEE, per germline. Unmatched junction bases numbered 4, after V lost 4 bases and J lost 7 bases. As DNA, the CDR3 is TGTGCCAGCAGCCCCCGGGACAGGGGTGAAGCTTTCTTT. Its translation is CASSPRDRGEAFF.

This clonotype was seen a single time. This sequence joins TRBV5-1 and TRBJ2-5; D is perhaps TRBD1 (6 bases). Germline values: CDR1 SGHRS, CDR2 YFSETQ. The CDR3 covers 14 residues. Trimming cost V 4 bases and J 5 bases, with 15 bases left between them. As DNA, the CDR3 is TGCGCCAGCAGCCCCGGGACACTCCGGGAGACCCAGTACTTC. Protein: CASSPGTLRETQYF.

The J gene is TRBJ1-3, the V gene TRBV12-3 or TRBV12-4; D unclear. V was clipped by 4 bases and J by 3 bases, with 1 base between them. The CDR3 has 11 amino acids. CDR3 residues: CASSYGNTIYF. CDR3 nucleotide sequence: TGTGCCAGCAGTTATGGAAACACCATATATTTT.

The chain employs TRBV6-2 or TRBV6-3 and TRBJ1-5, with TRBD1 identical over 7 bases. This CDR3 has 15 amino acids. Germline V lookup: CDR1 MNHEY, CDR2 SVGEGT. Trimming cost V 6 bases and J 2 bases; bases outside gene matches: 7. The CDR3 here is CASSTLGQGNQPQHF. In nucleotides, the CDR3 is TGTGCCAGCAGCACACTCGGACAGGGCAATCAGCCCCAGCATTTT.

CDR3 amino acids: CAWRGQSGEKLFF. For the CDR3, the DNA is TGTGCCTGGAGGGGACAAAGTGGGGAAAAACTGTTTTTT. This chain links TRBV30 with TRBJ1-4; D might be TRBD1 (6 bases). The CDR3 consists of 13 residues. Germline CDR1 GTSNPN, CDR2 SVGIG (reference sequence). Trimming pared 3 bases from V and 8 bases from J, leaving 13 bases between.

The rearrangement uses TRBV11-2 and TRBJ2-1; 10 bases map to TRBD2. CDR3 size: 15 residues. CDR1 SGHAT and CDR2 FQNNGV come from the germline V gene. V gave up 5 bases and J gave up 3 bases; unmatched junction bases: 4. CDR3: CASSNRLAGYNEQFF. The CDR3, as DNA: TGTGCCAGCAGCAATCGACTAGCGGGCTACAATGAGCAGTTCTTC.

The rearrangement uses TRBV14 and TRBJ2-3; D is unclear. The CDR3 sequence is 16 residues long. In germline, CDR1 is SGHDN, CDR2 FVKESK. The ends were cut back, 1 base at V and 6 bases at J, with 17 bases in the middle. In DNA form, the CDR3 reads TGTGCCAGCAGCCAAGGTCAAGATTTGGTCTGGGATACGCAGTATTTT. It translates to CASSQGQDLVWDTQYF. Supplemented by reference TRBV14 and TRBJ2-3, the full variable domain reads EAGVTQFPSHSVIEKGQTVTLRCDPISGHDNLYWYRRVMGKEIKFLLHFVKESKQDESGMPNNRFLAERTGGTYSTLKVQPAELEDSGVYFCASSQGQDLVWDTQYFGPGTRLTVL.

The genes are TRBV7-2 and TRBJ2-7; 10 bases agree with TRBD1. The V gene end was trimmed by 5 bases and the J gene end by 6 bases; junction bases not matched to a gene: 7. CDR3 length: 14 residues. In germline, CDR1 is SGHTA, CDR2 FQGNSA. Here the CDR3 reads CASSPIDRGREQYF. CDR3 nucleotides: TGTGCCAGCAGCCCCATAGACAGGGGGCGCGAGCAGTACTTC.